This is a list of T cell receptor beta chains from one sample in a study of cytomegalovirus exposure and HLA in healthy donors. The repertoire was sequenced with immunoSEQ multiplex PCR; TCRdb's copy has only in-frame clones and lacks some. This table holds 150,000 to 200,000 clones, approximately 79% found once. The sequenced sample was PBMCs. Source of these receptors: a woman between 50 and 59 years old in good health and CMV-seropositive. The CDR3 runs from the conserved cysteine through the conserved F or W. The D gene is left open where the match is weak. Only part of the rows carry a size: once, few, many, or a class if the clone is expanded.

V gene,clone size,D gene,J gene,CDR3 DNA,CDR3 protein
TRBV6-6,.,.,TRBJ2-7,TGTGCCACCAGAAAAAGAGAGGCGGGCGAGCAGTACTTC,CATRKREAGEQYF
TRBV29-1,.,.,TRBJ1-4,TGCAGCGCCGGACAGTACGAAAAACTGTTTTTT,CSAGQYEKLFF
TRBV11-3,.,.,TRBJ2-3,TGTGCCAGCAGCTTAGCGGTCGGGGAATCGGGGGACACAGATACGCAGTATTTT,CASSLAVGESGDTDTQYF
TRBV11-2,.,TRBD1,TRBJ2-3,TGTGCCAGCAGCTTGACAGGGATTCCTGCAGCAGATACGCAGTATTTT,CASSLTGIPAADTQYF
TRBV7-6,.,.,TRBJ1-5,TGTGCCAGCAGCTGGGCCGAGAATCAGCCCCAGCATTTT,CASSWAENQPQHF
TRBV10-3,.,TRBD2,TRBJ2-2,TGTGCCATCAGTCCGGGCTCTAGCGGGGGGCCGAACACCGGGGAGCTGTTTTTT,CAISPGSSGGPNTGELFF
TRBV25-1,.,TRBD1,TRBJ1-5,TGTGCCAGCGGGACAGGCAATGGGCCCCAGCATTTT,CASGTGNGPQHF
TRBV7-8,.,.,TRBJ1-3,TGTGCCAGCAGCTTAGTAGGCGACTACGGAAACACCATATATTTT,CASSLVGDYGNTIYF
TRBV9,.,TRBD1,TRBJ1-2,TGTGCCAGCCAAGATGGGACAGCTCTTCGTGGCTACACCTTC,CASQDGTALRGYTF
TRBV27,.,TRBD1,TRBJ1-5,TGTGCCAGCAGACGGACAGGGGACCATCAGCCCCAGCATTTT,CASRRTGDHQPQHF
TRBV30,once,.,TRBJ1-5,TGTGCCTGGAGTGTACTGGGCAGGTCCTTCAATCAGCCCCAGCATTTT,CAWSVLGRSFNQPQHF
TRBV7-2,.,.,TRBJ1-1,TGTGCCAGCAGCTTAGGGGGGGGTTATACTGAAGCTTTCTTT,CASSLGGGYTEAFF
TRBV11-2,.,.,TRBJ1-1,TGTGCCAGCAGCTTAGAGCTAGGCCGCTCTGAAGCTTTCTTT,CASSLELGRSEAFF
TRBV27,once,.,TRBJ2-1,TGTGCCAGCAGTCCCCTTGGGCAGGGTAACAATGAGCAGTTCTTC,CASSPLGQGNNEQFF
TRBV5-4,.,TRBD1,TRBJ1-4,TGTGCCAGCAGCGCGGTGGGGCAGGGGGCGCCTAATGAAAAACTGTTTTTT,CASSAVGQGAPNEKLFF
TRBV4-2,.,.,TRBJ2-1,TGTGCCAGCAGCCAAAACTCCGGAAGTCTAGCGATGGAGGGTGAGCAGTTCTTC,CASSQNSGSLAMEGEQFF
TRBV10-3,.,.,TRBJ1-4,TGTGCCATCAGTGACCGAGGGAGGGACGGTTCTAATGAAAAACTGTTTTTT,CAISDRGRDGSNEKLFF
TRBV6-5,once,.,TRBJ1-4,TGTGCCGGGGGGAGGGGCGTTGCAACTAATGAAAAACTGTTTTTT,CAGGRGVATNEKLFF
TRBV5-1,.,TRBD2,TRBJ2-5,TGCGCCAGTGAGTCCTCTAGCGGGGGAGGGAAGACCCAGTACTTC,CASESSSGGGKTQYF
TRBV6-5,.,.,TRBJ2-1,TGTGCCCGCGGGGACAATGAGCAGTTCTTC,CARGDNEQFF
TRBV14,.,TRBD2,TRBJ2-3,TGTGCCAGCAGCCAACATAGCGGGACGGGTACGCAGTATTTT,CASSQHSGTGTQYF
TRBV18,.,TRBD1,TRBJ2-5,TGTGCCAGCTCACCACTACAGGGGCAAGAGACCCAGTACTTC,CASSPLQGQETQYF
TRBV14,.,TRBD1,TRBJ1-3,TGTGCCAGCAGGGAACAGGGGCGCTCTGGAAACACCATATATTTT,CASREQGRSGNTIYF
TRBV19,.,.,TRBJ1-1,TGTGCCAGTAGTATAAACAGAAACACTGAAGCTTTCTTT,CASSINRNTEAFF
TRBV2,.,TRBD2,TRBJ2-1,TGTGCCAGCAGTGAAAAAGTGGGGGGGTCATATAGCGGGCAGTTCTTC,CASSEKVGGSYSGQFF
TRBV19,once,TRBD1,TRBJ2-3,TGTGCCAGTAGTATAGGAGGGGGCAGGTTAGATACGCAGTATTTT,CASSIGGGRLDTQYF
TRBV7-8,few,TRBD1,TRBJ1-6,TGTGCCAGCAACCTAACCCCGGGACAGGGAAATTCACCCCTCCACTTT,CASNLTPGQGNSPLHF
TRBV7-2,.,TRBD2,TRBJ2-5,TGTGCCAGCAGCTTTTCTAGCGGGAGAGAGAAGACCCAGTACTTC,CASSFSSGREKTQYF
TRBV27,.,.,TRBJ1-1,TGTGCCAGCAGTTATGCAGGAGGAACTGAAGCTTTCTTT,CASSYAGGTEAFF
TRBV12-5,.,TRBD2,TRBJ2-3,TGTGCTAGTGGTTGGGCGGCGGGGGGGGCAGATACGCAGTATTTT,CASGWAAGGADTQYF
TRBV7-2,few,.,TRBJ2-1,TGTGCCAGCAGCTTAGGACGGGTAAGCTCCTACAATGAGCAGTTCTTC,CASSLGRVSSYNEQFF
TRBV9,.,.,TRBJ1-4,TGTGCCAGCAGCGCTGAGCCACAGGGACCCAATGAAAAACTGTTTTTT,CASSAEPQGPNEKLFF
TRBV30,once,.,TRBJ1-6,TGTGCCTGGAGTGTACAGGGATATAATTCACCCCTCCACTTT,CAWSVQGYNSPLHF
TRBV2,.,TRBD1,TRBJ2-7,TGTGCCAGTAAACCTGGGACAGGGGCATACGAGCAGTACTTC,CASKPGTGAYEQYF
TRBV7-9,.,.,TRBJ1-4,TGTGCCAGCAGCTTAGGACAGGTCGGACTTGGGGAAAAACTGTTTTTT,CASSLGQVGLGEKLFF
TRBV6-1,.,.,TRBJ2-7,TGTGCCAGCAGTGAAAGTCATGGTAGCTCCTACGAGCAGTACTTC,CASSESHGSSYEQYF
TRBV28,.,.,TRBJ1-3,TGTGCCAGCAGCCCGGGTAGTTCTGGAAACACCATATATTTT,CASSPGSSGNTIYF
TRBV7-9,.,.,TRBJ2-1,TGTGCCAGCAGCCACCTGTTGAGCTCCTACAATGAGCAGTTCTTC,CASSHLLSSYNEQFF
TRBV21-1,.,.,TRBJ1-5,TGTGCCAGCAGCAAAGGGAACAGGGGTGCTAAGAGCAATCAGCCCCAGCATTTT,CASSKGNRGAKSNQPQHF
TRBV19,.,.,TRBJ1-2,TGTGCCAGTAGTAGTGTTGGACAGAACTCCTATGGCTACACCTTC,CASSSVGQNSYGYTF
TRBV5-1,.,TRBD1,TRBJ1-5,TGCGCCAGCAGCTTGGATGGGACAGCATATCAGCCCCAGCATTTT,CASSLDGTAYQPQHF
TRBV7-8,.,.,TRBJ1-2,TGTGCCAGCAGCTTAGGGCCCAGGGACTATGGCTACACCTTC,CASSLGPRDYGYTF
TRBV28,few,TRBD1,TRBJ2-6,TGTGCCACCCTAAGGGACAGGGATTTGACTGGGGCCAACGTCCTGACTTTC,CATLRDRDLTGANVLTF
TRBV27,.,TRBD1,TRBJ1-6,TGTGCCAGCAGTTTGCTGAACAGGGGGCCTTCACCCCTCCACTTT,CASSLLNRGPSPLHF
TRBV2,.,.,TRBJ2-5,TGTGCCAGCAGGGCGCGGAGAGAGACAGTATCGGAGACCCAGTACTTC,CASRARRETVSETQYF
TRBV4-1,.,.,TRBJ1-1,TGCGCCAGCAGCCGACCAAAGGGGGGGGGAAACACTGAAGCTTTCTTT,CASSRPKGGGNTEAFF
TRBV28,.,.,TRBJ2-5,TGTGCCAGCAGCAGGAGCTCAGGGCCTTACGGGGAGACCCAGTACTTC,CASSRSSGPYGETQYF
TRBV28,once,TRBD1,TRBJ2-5,TGTGCCAGCAGTACACACAGGGGACGGACCCAGTACTTC,CASSTHRGRTQYF
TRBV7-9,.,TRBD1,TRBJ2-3,TGTGCCAGCAGCTTTGGGACAGGGCCCACAGATACGCAGTATTTT,CASSFGTGPTDTQYF
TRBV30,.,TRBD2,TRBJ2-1,TGTGCCTGGAGTCGGGTCGCCTCGGGGGGGCAGTTCTTC,CAWSRVASGGQFF
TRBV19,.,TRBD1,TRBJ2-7,TGTGCCAGTAGTCCGGGACAGGGAGGCGAGCAGTACTTC,CASSPGQGGEQYF
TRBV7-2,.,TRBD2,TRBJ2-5,TGTGCCAGCAGCTTAGCGCTACTAGCGGGGGGCCTCCAAGAGACCCAGTACTTC,CASSLALLAGGLQETQYF
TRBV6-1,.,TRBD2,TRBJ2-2,TGTGCCAGCAGTGACGGACTAGCGGGGAACACCGGGGAGCTGTTTTTT,CASSDGLAGNTGELFF